This TCR beta chain was recovered during a study of a mutant IDH1 vaccine in newly diagnosed glioma. Study at large: Scheduled at week 35, visit V12 preceded visit V13, held at week 47.

The CDR3 is 12 residues long. Germline CDR1 and CDR2: MNHNS and SASEGT. V was clipped by 11 bases and J by 4 bases, with 14 bases between them. Regarding time point: week 47, end of study. Doses consisted of 300 ug of mutant IDH1 20-mer peptide each, paired with topical imiquimod. All eight of the vaccinations patients received fell in weeks 1, 3, 5, 7, 11, 15, 19 and 23. This clone was seen just once. Its antigen is unknown. Profiled with immunoSEQ multiplex PCR; TCRdb holds only in-frame clones, not every one. The sample has 58,000 or so clones, over 80% seen once. The V call is TRBV6-1, the J call TRBJ1-1, with D unresolved. This TCR was recovered from a woman in her forties or fifties with glioma. The starting material was PBMCs, obtained from a glioma patient whose treatment included an IDH1 peptide vaccine. The CDR3 DNA follows: TGTGCCGTCGAGGCGGGGTTCACTGAAGCTTTCTTT. Protein product: CAVEAGFTEAFF.